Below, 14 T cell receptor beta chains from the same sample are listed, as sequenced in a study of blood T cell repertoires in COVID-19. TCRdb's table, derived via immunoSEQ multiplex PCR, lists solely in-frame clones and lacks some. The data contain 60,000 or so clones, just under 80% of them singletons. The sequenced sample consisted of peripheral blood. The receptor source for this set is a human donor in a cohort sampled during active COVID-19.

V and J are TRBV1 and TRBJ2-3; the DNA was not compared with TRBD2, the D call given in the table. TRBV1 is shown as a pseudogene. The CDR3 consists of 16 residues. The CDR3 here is CTSSTTSGGAQDTQYF. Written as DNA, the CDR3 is TGCACCAGCAGCACGACTAGCGGGGGGGCACAAGATACGCAGTATTTT.

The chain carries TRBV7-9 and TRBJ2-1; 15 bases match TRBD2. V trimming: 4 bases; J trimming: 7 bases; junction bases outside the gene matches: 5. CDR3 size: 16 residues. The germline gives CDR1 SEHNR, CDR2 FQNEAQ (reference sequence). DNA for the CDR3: TGTGCCAGCAGCTATTCCGGGACTAGCGGGAGGAATGAGCAGTTCTTC. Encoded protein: CASSYSGTSGRNEQFF. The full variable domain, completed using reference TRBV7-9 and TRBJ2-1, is DTGVSQNPRHKITKRGQNVTFRCDPISEHNRLYWYRQTLGQGPEFLTYFQNEAQLEKSRLLSDRFSAERPKGSFSTLEIQRTEQGDSAMYLCASSYSGTSGRNEQFFGPGTRLTVL.

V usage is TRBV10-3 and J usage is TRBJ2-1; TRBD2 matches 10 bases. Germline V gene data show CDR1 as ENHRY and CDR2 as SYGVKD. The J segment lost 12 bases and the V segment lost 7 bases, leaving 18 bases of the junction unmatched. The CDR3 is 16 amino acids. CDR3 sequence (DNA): TGTGCCATCATTGGAGAGGGCGGTAGCGGGAGGATCGGGCAGTTCTTC. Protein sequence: CAIIGEGGSGRIGQFF.

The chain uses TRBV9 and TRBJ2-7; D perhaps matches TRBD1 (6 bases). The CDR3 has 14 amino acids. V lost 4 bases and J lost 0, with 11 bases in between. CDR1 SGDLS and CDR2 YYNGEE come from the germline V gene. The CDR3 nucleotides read TGTGCCAGCAGCCGCACAGGGAACTCCTACGAGCAGTACTTC. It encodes CASSRTGNSYEQYF.

CDR3 DNA: TGTGCCAGCAGTGACAGGGGCGAGACCCAGTACTTC. As protein: CASSDRGETQYF. This sequence joins TRBV2 and TRBJ2-5; D may be TRBD1 (6 bases). The CDR3 totals 12 residues. The ends were cut back, 3 bases at V and 5 bases at J, with 7 bases in the middle. Germline-derived CDR1 and CDR2 are SNHLY and FYNNEI.

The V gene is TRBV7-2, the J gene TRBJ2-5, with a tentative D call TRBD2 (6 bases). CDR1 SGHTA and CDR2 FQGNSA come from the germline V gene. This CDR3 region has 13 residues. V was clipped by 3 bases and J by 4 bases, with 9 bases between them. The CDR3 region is CASSLGGRETQYF. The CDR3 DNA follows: TGTGCCAGCAGCTTGGGGGGTCGAGAGACCCAGTACTTC.

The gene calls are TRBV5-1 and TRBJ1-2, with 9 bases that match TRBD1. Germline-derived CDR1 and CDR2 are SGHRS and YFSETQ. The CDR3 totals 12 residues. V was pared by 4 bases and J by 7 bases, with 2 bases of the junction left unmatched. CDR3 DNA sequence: TGCGCCAGCAGCGGGGACAGGGTTGGCTACACCTTC. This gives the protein CASSGDRVGYTF.

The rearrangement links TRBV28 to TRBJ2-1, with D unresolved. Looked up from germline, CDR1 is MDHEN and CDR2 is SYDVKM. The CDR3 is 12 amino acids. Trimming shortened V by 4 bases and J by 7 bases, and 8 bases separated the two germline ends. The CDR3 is CASSSTRNEQFF. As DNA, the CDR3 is TGTGCCAGCAGTTCGACCAGGAATGAGCAGTTCTTC. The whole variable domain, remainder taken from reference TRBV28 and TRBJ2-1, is DVKVTQSSRYLVKRTGEKVFLECVQDMDHENMFWYRQDPGLGLRLIYFSYDVKMKEKGDIPEGYSVSREKKERFSLILESASTNQTSMYLCASSSTRNEQFFGPGTRLTVL.

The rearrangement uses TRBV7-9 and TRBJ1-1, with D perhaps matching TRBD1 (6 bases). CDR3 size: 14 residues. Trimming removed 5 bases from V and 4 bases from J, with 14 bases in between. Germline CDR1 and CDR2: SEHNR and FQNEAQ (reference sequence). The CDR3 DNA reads TGTGCCAGCAGCACAAGACAAGGGGGCACTGAAGCTTTCTTT. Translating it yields CASSTRQGGTEAFF.

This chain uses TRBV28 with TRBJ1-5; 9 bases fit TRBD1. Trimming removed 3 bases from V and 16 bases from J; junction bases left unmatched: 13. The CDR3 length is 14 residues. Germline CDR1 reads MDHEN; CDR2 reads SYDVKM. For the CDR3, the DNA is TGTGCCAGCAGTTTTAGGGACAGGGAGGGGAGGAACCATTTT. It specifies CASSFRDREGRNHF.

The CDR3 spells CASSHLEGGEQFF. CDR3 nucleotide sequence: TGTGCCAGCAGCCATTTGGAGGGGGGGGAGCAGTTCTTC. The chain links TRBV3-1 (or the pseudogene TRBV3-2) to TRBJ2-1; maybe TRBD2 (7 bases). This CDR3 is built from 13 residues. The V and J ends lost 3 bases and 10 bases respectively, with 13 bases between them. Looked up from germline, CDR1 is LGHDT and CDR2 is YNNKEL (reference sequence).

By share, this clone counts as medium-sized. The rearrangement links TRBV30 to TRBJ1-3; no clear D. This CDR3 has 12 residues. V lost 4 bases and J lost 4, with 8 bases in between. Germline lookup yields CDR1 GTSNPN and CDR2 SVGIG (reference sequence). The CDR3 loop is CAWKSIGNTIYF. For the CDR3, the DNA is TGTGCCTGGAAGTCTATCGGAAACACCATATATTTT.

The CDR3 reads CASSHASLNTEAFF. The CDR3 coding sequence is TGTGCCAGCAGTCACGCAAGCCTAAACACTGAAGCTTTCTTT. This chain uses TRBV6-2 or TRBV6-3 with TRBJ1-1; D gene unclear. This CDR3 comprises 14 residues. Trimming took 5 bases from V and 2 from J, leaving 12 bases between them. The germline gives CDR1 MNHEY, CDR2 SVGEGT.

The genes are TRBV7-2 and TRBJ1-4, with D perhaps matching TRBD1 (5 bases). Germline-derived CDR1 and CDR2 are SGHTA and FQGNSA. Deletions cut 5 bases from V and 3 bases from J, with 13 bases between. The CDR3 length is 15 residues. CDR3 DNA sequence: TGTGCCAGCAGCCCGGGGGGGGGTTCTAATGAAAAACTGTTTTTT. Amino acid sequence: CASSPGGGSNEKLFF.